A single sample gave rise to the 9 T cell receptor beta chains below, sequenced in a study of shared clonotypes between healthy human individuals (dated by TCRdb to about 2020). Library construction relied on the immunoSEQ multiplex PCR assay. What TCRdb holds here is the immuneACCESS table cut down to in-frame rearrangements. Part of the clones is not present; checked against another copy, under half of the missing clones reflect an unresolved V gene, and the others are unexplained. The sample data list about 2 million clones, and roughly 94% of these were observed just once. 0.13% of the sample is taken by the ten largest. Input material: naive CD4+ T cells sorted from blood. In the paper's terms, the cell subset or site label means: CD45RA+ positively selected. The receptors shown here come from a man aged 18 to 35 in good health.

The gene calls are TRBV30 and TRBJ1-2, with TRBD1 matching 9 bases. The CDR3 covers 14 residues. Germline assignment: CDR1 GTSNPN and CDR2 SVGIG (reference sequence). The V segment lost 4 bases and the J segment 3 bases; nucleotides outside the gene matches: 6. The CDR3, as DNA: TGTGCCTGGACCCGGGACAGGGCGGACTATGGCTACACCTTC. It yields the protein CAWTRDRADYGYTF.

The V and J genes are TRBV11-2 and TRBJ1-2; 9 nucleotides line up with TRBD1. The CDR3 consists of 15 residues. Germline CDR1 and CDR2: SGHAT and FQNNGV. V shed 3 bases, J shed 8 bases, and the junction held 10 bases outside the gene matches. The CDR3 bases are TGTGCCAGCAGCTTCGGACAGGGGAAGTTCGACGGCTACACCTTC. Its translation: CASSFGQGKFDGYTF.

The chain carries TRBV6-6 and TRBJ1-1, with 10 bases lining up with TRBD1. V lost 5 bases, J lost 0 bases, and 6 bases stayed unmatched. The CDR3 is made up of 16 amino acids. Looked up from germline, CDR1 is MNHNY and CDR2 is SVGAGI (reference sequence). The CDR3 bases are TGTGCCAGCAGTCAGACAGGGGGCCAGATGAACACTGAAGCTTTCTTT. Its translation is CASSQTGGQMNTEAFF.

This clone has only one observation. As DNA, the CDR3 is TGTGCCATCAGTGGACGTGGGAAACAGAACACCGGGGAGCTGTTTTTT. This sequence encodes CAISGRGKQNTGELFF. The rearrangement joins TRBV10-3 to TRBJ2-2; D not certain. The CDR3 covers 16 residues. Trimming shortened V by 4 bases and J by 1 base, and 13 bases separated the two germline ends. Germline V gives CDR1 ENHRY, CDR2 SYGVKD.

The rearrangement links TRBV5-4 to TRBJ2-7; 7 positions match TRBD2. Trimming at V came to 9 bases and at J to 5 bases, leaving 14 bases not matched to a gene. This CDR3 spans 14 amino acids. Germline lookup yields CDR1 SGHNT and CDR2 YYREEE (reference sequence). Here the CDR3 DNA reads TGTGCCACCTACCCAGCCGGGGGGAGGGACGAGCAGTACTTC. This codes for CATYPAGGRDEQYF.

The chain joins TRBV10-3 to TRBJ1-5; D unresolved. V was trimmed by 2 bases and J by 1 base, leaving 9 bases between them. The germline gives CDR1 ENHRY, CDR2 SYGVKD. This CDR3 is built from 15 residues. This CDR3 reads CAISEDQTSNQPQHF. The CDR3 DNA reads TGTGCCATCAGTGAGGATCAAACGAGCAATCAGCCCCAGCATTTT.

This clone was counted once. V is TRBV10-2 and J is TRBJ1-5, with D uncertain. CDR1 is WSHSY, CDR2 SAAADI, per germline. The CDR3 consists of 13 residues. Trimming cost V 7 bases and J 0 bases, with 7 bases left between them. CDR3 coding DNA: TGCGCCAGCACCAGCATTAGCAATCAGCCCCAGCATTTT. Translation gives CASTSISNQPQHF.

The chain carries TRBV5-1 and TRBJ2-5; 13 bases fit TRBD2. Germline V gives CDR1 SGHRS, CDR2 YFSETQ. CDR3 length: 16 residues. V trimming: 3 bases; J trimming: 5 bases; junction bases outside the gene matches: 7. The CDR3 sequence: CASSSGTSGESETQYF. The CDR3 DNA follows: TGCGCCAGCAGCTCAGGGACTAGCGGGGAATCGGAGACCCAGTACTTC. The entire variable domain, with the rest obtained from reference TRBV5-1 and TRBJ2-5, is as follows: KAGVTQTPRYLIKTRGQQVTLSCSPISGHRSVSWYQQTPGQGLQFLFEYFSETQRNKGNFPGRFSGRQFSNSRSEMNVSTLELGDSALYLCASSSGTSGESETQYFGPGTRLLVL.

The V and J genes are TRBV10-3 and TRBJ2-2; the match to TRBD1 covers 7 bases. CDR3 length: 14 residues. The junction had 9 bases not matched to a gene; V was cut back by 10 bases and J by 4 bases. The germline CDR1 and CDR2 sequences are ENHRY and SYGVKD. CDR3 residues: CASAGTDATGELFF. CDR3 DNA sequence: TGTGCCAGCGCCGGGACAGATGCCACCGGGGAGCTGTTTTTT.